Listed here are 10 T cell receptor beta chains from one sample, sequenced in a study of CD8 T cells in Susac syndrome. Random hexamers were used to reverse transcribe roughly 0.5 to 1 ug of RNA. TCRdb ran MiXCR on the immunoSEQ multiplex PCR reads and lists one entry per CDR3 protein. The sample has approximately 150,000 distinct CDR3 sequences, about 93% seen once. Sequencing was carried out using CD4+ T cells from PBMCs. These receptors were taken from a human donor in good health.

The V gene is TRBV7-6, the J gene TRBJ1-5; TRBD1 agrees at 7 bases. V shed 7 bases and J 0 bases; nucleotides not matched to a gene: 12. The germline V gene encodes CDR1 SGHVS and CDR2 FNYEAQ. The CDR3 has 17 amino acids. In DNA form, the CDR3 reads TGTGCCAGCATCGGTTGCGCCAGGGGGTGTAGCAATCAGCCCCAGCATTTT. Its translation: CASIGCARGCSNQPQHF.

The CDR3 DNA follows: TGCAGTGGAAGCTCTGGAAACACCATATATTTT. As protein: CSGSSGNTIYF. The genes are TRBV29-1 and TRBJ1-3; no reliable D call. This CDR3 has 11 amino acids. Germline V CDR1 and CDR2: SQVTM, ANQGSEA.

V and J are TRBV25-1 and TRBJ2-7; no firm D call. Germline CDR1 reads MGHDK; CDR2 reads SYGVNS. The V end lost 7 bases, the J end lost 3 bases, and 10 bases lay between the germline ends. This CDR3 has 12 amino acids. The CDR3 here is CASKGQLYEQYF. DNA of the CDR3: TGTGCCAGCAAAGGGCAGCTCTACGAGCAGTACTTC.

CDR3 DNA: TGTGCCAGCACCCTCTACCGACAGGGATCTGGGGCCAACGTCCTGACTTTC. Translated: CASTLYRQGSGANVLTF. This chain uses TRBV5-4 with TRBJ2-6; 7 positions match TRBD1. This CDR3 spans 17 amino acids. V lost 6 bases and J lost 1; bases outside the gene matches: 10. Germline V gene lookup returns CDR1 SGHNT and CDR2 YYREEE (reference sequence).

The chain is built from TRBV6-4 and TRBJ2-2; a possible D gene is TRBD1 (5 bases). The CDR3 extends over 14 amino acids. The V gene's germline CDR1 is MRHNA and CDR2 SNTAGT. The V gene lost 8 bases and the J gene lost 5 bases, with 15 bases spanning the gap. As DNA, the CDR3 is TGTGCCAGCGCGGAGCAGGGTGGGACCGGGGAGCTGTTTTTT. Translating it yields CASAEQGGTGELFF.

This clonotype was seen once. The genes are TRBV19 and TRBJ2-7, with TRBD1 matching 7 bases. The ends lost 5 bases at V and 6 bases at J; junction bases unmatched: 7. This CDR3 contains 13 residues. CDR1 and CDR2 (germline): LNHDA, SQIVND (reference sequence). The CDR3 DNA follows: TGTGCCAGTAGTCCCCAGGACAGGCCCGAGCAGTACTTC. Translated, it gives CASSPQDRPEQYF.

This clonotype was counted once. The V and J genes are TRBV7-2 and TRBJ2-7, with a weak D call TRBD1 (5 bases). CDR3 length: 16 residues. Per germline, CDR1 SGHTA and CDR2 FQGNSA. V was pared by 0 bases and J by 2 bases, with 14 bases between. CDR3 nucleotide sequence: TGTGCCAGCAGCTTAGCCCCGGCAGGGCAGGCCTACGAGCAGTACTTC. It codes for CASSLAPAGQAYEQYF.

V is TRBV20-1 and J is TRBJ1-2; 9 nucleotides line up with TRBD1. The germline V gene has CDR1 DFQATT and CDR2 SNEGSKA (reference sequence). The V gene end was trimmed by 0 bases and the J gene end by 0 bases; junction bases not matched to a gene: 5. CDR3 length: 16 residues. The CDR3 reads CSARDPGQGTNYGYTF. In DNA, the CDR3 is TGCAGTGCTAGAGATCCCGGACAGGGGACTAACTATGGCTACACCTTC.

This clonotype was counted a few times. This chain links TRBV5-6 with TRBJ2-6, with 8 nucleotides matching TRBD1. The CDR3 spans 16 residues. After removal of 1 base from V and 3 bases from J, the junction contained 3 bases not matched to a gene. The germline V gene encodes CDR1 SGHDT and CDR2 YYEEEE. The CDR3 DNA sequence: TGTGCCAGCAGCTTGCAGGGGGCGGGTGGGGCCAACGTCCTGACTTTC. It translates to CASSLQGAGGANVLTF.

The chain combines TRBV3-1 with TRBJ2-3; D ambiguous. With 6 bases removed from V and 9 bases from J, the gap between germline ends came to 13 bases. CDR3 length: 12 amino acids. Germline V CDR1 and CDR2: LGHDT, YNNKEL (reference sequence). In DNA form, the CDR3 reads TGTGCCAGCAGGGGCCTAGGAAACACGCAGTATTTT. It yields the protein CASRGLGNTQYF.